This TCR beta chain was profiled in a study of blood T cell repertoires in COVID-19. Looking at the study overall: From T cells, B-cell-depleted T cells, or PBMCs came the material, which was cDNA or gDNA.

Turning to this clone: In the same sample, other DNA sequences code for this CDR3.

Method: immunoSEQ multiplex PCR; TCRdb's copy keeps in-frame clones and lacks some. The sample holds hundreds of thousands of clones, roughly 86% seen once. The CDR3 is 11 residues long. CDR1 and CDR2 (germline): MDHEN, SYDVKM. Trimming pared 5 bases from V and 2 bases from J, leaving 3 bases between. This chain connects TRBV28 to TRBJ1-2; no definite D call. Sequencing was done on a sample of peripheral blood. The TCR comes from a woman of 80 years or more with COVID-19, enrolled during active disease. The CDR3 DNA reads as TGTGCCAGCAGTCTGAACTATGGCTACACCTTC. Protein product: CASSLNYGYTF.